A selection of T cell receptor beta chains follows, all from one sample in a study of blood T cell repertoires in COVID-19. Clones were read by immunoSEQ multiplex PCR, and TCRdb kept only the in-frame ones, dropping some. The data contain approximately 45,000 clones, around three quarters of them seen just once; the ten biggest clones take up around 59%. The sequenced material came from peripheral blood. These receptors were obtained from an older man with acute or convalescent COVID-19. The CDR3 runs from the conserved cysteine through the conserved F or W. The D gene is left open where the match is weak. Rows may omit the clone size; those that give it use once, few, many or a size class.

V: TRBV5-6; D: .; length: 15; size: .; J: TRBJ2-5; CDR3: CASNEGGGRQETQYF; DNA: TGTGCCAGCAATGAGGGGGGAGGGAGGCAAGAGACCCAGTACTTC
V: TRBV2; D: .; length: 14; size: .; J: TRBJ2-3; CDR3: CASRAGSFPDTQYF; DNA: TGTGCCAGCAGGGCGGGCTCCTTCCCAGATACGCAGTATTTT
V: TRBV7-9; D: .; length: 18; size: .; J: TRBJ2-5; CDR3: CASSLAQGRGEGQETQYF; DNA: TGTGCCAGCAGCTTAGCGCAGGGCAGGGGAGAGGGGCAAGAGACCCAGTACTTC
V: TRBV6-1; D: .; length: 14; size: .; J: TRBJ1-2; CDR3: CASSEYGGNYGYTF; DNA: TGTGCCAGCAGTGAATACGGCGGAAACTATGGCTACACCTTC
V: TRBV13; D: .; length: 13; size: few; J: TRBJ2-1; CDR3: CASSSTGYNEQFF; DNA: TGTGCCAGCAGCTCAACAGGGTACAATGAGCAGTTCTTC
V: TRBV10-3; D: .; length: 14; size: few; J: TRBJ1-5; CDR3: CAISGSDGNQPQHF; DNA: TGTGCCATCAGTGGGAGCGACGGCAATCAGCCCCAGCATTTT
V: TRBV6-5; D: .; length: 15; size: once; J: TRBJ1-6; CDR3: CASSYDVGYNSPLHF; DNA: TGTGCCAGCAGTTACGATGTCGGTTATAATTCACCCCTCCACTTT
V: TRBV9; D: TRBD2; length: 15; size: .; J: TRBJ2-1; CDR3: CASSVDGLEDNEQFF; DNA: TGTGCCAGCAGCGTAGACGGACTAGAGGACAATGAGCAGTTCTTC
V: TRBV5-1; D: TRBD2; length: 16; size: .; J: TRBJ2-1; CDR3: CASSLTAGSSYNEQFF; DNA: TGCGCCAGCAGCTTGACAGCGGGGTCCTCCTACAATGAGCAGTTCTTC
V: TRBV5-1; D: .; length: 14; size: .; J: TRBJ2-5; CDR3: CASSGGGVQETQYF; DNA: TGCGCCAGCTCCGGCGGAGGCGTACAAGAGACCCAGTACTTC
V: TRBV7-8; D: TRBD2; length: 17; size: .; J: TRBJ2-2; CDR3: CASSPGGGSKTTGELFF; DNA: TGTGCCAGCAGCCCGGGCGGGGGTAGTAAGACCACCGGGGAGCTGTTTTTT
V: TRBV28; D: .; length: 14; size: .; J: TRBJ1-1; CDR3: CASSLWQMNTEAFF; DNA: TGTGCCAGCAGTTTGTGGCAGATGAACACTGAAGCTTTCTTT
V: TRBV2; D: .; length: 13; size: .; J: TRBJ1-1; CDR3: CASSIQGGTEAFF; DNA: TGTGCCAGCAGCATACAGGGTGGCACTGAAGCTTTCTTT
V: TRBV28; D: .; length: 15; size: .; J: TRBJ1-2; CDR3: CASSPAGFRTGGYTF; DNA: TGTGCCAGCAGTCCCGCGGGATTTCGGACGGGCGGCTACACCTTC
V: TRBV28; D: .; length: 16; size: once; J: TRBJ1-5; CDR3: CASIGAGGARNQPQHF; DNA: TGTGCCAGCATAGGGGCCGGGGGGGCGAGGAATCAGCCCCAGCATTTT
V: TRBV19; D: TRBD2; length: 16; size: .; J: TRBJ2-7; CDR3: CASSIAGTSGSDEQYF; DNA: TGTGCCAGTAGTATCGCCGGGACTAGCGGGTCCGACGAGCAGTACTTC
V: TRBV27; D: .; length: 14; size: .; J: TRBJ1-4; CDR3: CASSLKRTNEKLFF; DNA: TGTGCCAGCAGTTTAAAACGGACTAATGAAAAACTGTTTTTT
V: TRBV3-1/TRBV3-2; D: TRBD1; length: 15; size: .; J: TRBJ1-6; CDR3: CASTWRTGYNSPLHF; DNA: TGTGCCAGCACCTGGCGGACAGGCTATAATTCACCCCTCCACTTT